The 9 T cell receptor beta chains below all came from one sample that was sequenced in a study of beta chain features in type 1 diabetes. General study results and limits: The study found moderately but significantly shorter TCRB CDR3s in all four CD4+ subsets of Type 1 diabetes patients.

Isolated RNA was reverse transcribed in full, so expressed TCRB transcripts were sequenced. Sequencing was performed with immunoSEQ multiplex PCR; in TCRdb, only in-frame clones are kept and a portion is missing. Among about 650,000 clones listed, around 11% were seen once. For these receptors, no antigen is known. What was sequenced was naive CD4+ T cells from blood. The receptors were gathered from a man aged 30 to 39 with type 1 diabetes.

This chain uses TRBV7-2 with TRBJ2-3; 9 positions match TRBD2. V lost 5 bases to trimming and J lost 2 bases; unmatched junction nucleotides: 14. CDR1 and CDR2 from the germline V gene are SGHTA and FQGNSA. This CDR3 contains 18 residues. CDR3 loop: CASSPEGRAGGFTDTQYF. Here the CDR3 DNA reads TGTGCCAGCAGCCCCGAAGGCCGAGCGGGGGGTTTCACAGATACGCAGTATTTT.

The rearrangement joins TRBV27 to TRBJ2-6; D possibly corresponds to TRBD1 (5 bases). Germline CDR1 reads MNHEY; CDR2 reads SMNVEV (reference sequence). V was clipped by 5 bases and J by 0 bases, with 14 bases between them. CDR3 length equals 17 residues. The CDR3 DNA is TGTGCCAGCAGTAGGACATCATCCTACTCTGGGGCCAACGTCCTGACTTTC. As protein: CASSRTSSYSGANVLTF.

The V gene is TRBV9, the J gene TRBJ1-2, with D uncertain. There are 15 residues in the CDR3. Per the germline V gene, CDR1 is SGDLS and CDR2 is YYNGEE. Trimming shortened V by 1 base and J by 7 bases, and 17 bases separated the two germline ends. The CDR3 region has the DNA TGTGCCAGCAGCGTACTCGGGCAGGATAGTTCTGGCTACACCTTC. Translated: CASSVLGQDSSGYTF.

This clone showed up just a few times. J is TRBJ2-1 and V is TRBV7-2; a weak D match, TRBD1 (6 bases). The V end was cut by 4 bases, the J end by 6 bases, with 16 bases between. Germline values: CDR1 SGHTA, CDR2 FQGNSA. This CDR3 comprises 15 residues. CDR3 amino acids: CASSSRGSVGNEQFF. Written as DNA, the CDR3 is TGTGCCAGCAGCTCCAGGGGATCCGTTGGCAATGAGCAGTTCTTC.

The chain uses TRBV29-1 and TRBJ2-1; D remains unclear. The V gene lost 2 bases and the J gene lost 7 bases, with 9 bases spanning the gap. This CDR3 spans 12 amino acids. Germline values: CDR1 SQVTM, CDR2 ANQGSEA. The CDR3, as DNA: TGCAGCGTTGAACCCTGGAGAAATGAGCAGTTCTTC. Translation: CSVEPWRNEQFF.

The table lists this clone with a few counts. The V gene is TRBV7-6, the J gene TRBJ1-3; D unresolved. The CDR3 extends over 15 amino acids. CDR1 is SGHVS and CDR2 is FNYEAQ in the germline V gene. V lost 1 base, J lost 1 base, and 8 bases lay in between. Here the CDR3 reads CASSLEVASGNTIYF. The CDR3 coding sequence is TGTGCCAGCAGCTTAGAAGTGGCTTCTGGAAACACCATATATTTT.

V gene TRBV18 combines with J gene TRBJ2-7; perhaps D is TRBD1 or TRBD2 (5 bases each). The CDR3 runs 15 residues. Germline V CDR1 and CDR2: KGHSH, LQKENI. The V end was cut by 0 bases, the J end by 6 bases, with 15 bases between. CDR3 sequence reads: CASSPPGTRTREQYF. The CDR3 DNA reads TGTGCCAGCTCACCACCAGGGACCCGGACGCGCGAGCAGTACTTC.

The V call is TRBV7-2, the J call TRBJ1-1; D is unresolved. Germline V CDR1 and CDR2: SGHTA, FQGNSA. There are 16 residues in the CDR3. V gave up 3 bases and J gave up 0 bases, with 14 bases separating them. The CDR3 DNA reads TGTGCCAGCAGCTTTGGTACAGTAGCCTTGAACACTGAAGCTTTCTTT. It codes for CASSFGTVALNTEAFF.

V is TRBV15 and J is TRBJ2-1; D might be TRBD1 or TRBD2, each matching 6 bases. The V gene lost 0 bases and the J gene lost 7 bases, with 16 bases spanning the gap. This CDR3 has 16 amino acids. From germline, CDR1 is LNHNV and CDR2 YYDKDF (reference sequence). The CDR3 region has the DNA TGTGCCACCAGCAGAGAGGGGGCGGGGAATATAAATGAGCAGTTCTTC. Protein: CATSREGAGNINEQFF.